This TCR beta chain was recovered during a study of siplizumab effects on memory and regulatory T cells. Clones were sequenced by immunoSEQ multiplex PCR, and TCRdb holds only the in-frame ones, with some missing. The sample shows more than 75,000 clones, 93% of them seen only once. The germline V gene has CDR1 SGHRS and CDR2 YFSETQ. Trimming took 0 bases from V and 10 from J, leaving 12 bases between them. This CDR3 region has 13 residues. This clonotype was obtained from a human donor in good health. V gene TRBV5-1 combines with J gene TRBJ2-3; D not resolved. Sequencing was done on a sample of CD8+ T cells sorted from blood. The CDR3 sequence: CASSLAGPIPQYF. Written as DNA, the CDR3 is TGCGCCAGCAGCTTGGCCGGGCCAATTCCGCAGTATTTT.